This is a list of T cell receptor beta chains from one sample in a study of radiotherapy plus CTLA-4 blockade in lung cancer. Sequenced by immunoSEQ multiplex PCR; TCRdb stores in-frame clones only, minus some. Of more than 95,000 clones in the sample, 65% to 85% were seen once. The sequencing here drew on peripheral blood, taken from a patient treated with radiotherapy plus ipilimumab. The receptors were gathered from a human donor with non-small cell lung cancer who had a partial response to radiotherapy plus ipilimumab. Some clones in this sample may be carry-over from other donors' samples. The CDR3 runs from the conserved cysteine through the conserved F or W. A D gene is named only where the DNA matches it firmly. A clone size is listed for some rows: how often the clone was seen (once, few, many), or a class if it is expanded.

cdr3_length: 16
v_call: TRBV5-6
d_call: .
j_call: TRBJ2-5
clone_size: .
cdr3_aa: CASSLTVRGRGETQYF
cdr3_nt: TGTGCCAGCAGCTTGACCGTTAGAGGGCGGGGAGAGACCCAGTACTTC

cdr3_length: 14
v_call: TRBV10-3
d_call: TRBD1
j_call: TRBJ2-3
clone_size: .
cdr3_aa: CATRRQGPTDTQYF
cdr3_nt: TGTGCCACCCGTCGACAGGGACCCACGGATACGCAGTATTTT

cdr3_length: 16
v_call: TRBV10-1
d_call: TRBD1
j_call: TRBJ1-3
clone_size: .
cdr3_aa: CASSDPTGNSGNTIYF
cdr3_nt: TGCGCCAGCAGTGATCCGACAGGGAACTCTGGAAACACCATATATTTT

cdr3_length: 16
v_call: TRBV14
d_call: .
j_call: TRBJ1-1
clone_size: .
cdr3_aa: CASSPHLISGRPEAFF
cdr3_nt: TGTGCCAGCAGCCCGCATCTTATATCGGGGAGACCTGAAGCTTTCTTT

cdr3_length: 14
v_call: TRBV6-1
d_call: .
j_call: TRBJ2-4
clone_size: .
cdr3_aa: CASSEFAGGNIQYF
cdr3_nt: TGTGCCAGCAGTGAGTTCGCTGGGGGGAACATTCAGTACTTC

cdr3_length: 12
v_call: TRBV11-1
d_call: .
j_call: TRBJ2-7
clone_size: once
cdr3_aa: CASSPRAGEQYF
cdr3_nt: TGTGCCAGCAGCCCCCGGGCGGGCGAGCAGTACTTC

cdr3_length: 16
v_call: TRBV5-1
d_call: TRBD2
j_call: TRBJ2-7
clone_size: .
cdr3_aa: CASSLVAGGPSNEQYF
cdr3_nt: TGCGCCAGCAGCTTGGTGGCGGGGGGGCCTTCCAACGAGCAGTACTTC

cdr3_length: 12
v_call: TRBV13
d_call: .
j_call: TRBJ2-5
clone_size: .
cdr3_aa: CATSRGVETQYF
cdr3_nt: TGTGCCACAAGCCGGGGAGTGGAGACCCAGTACTTC

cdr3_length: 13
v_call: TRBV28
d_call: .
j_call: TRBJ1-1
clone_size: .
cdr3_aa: CASSLQVNTEAFF
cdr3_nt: TGTGCCAGCAGCCTACAGGTGAACACTGAAGCTTTCTTT

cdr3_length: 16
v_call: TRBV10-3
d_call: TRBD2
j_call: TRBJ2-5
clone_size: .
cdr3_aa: CAISPRDSGGEETQYF
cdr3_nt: TGTGCCATCAGCCCCAGGGATAGCGGGGGGGAAGAGACCCAGTACTTC

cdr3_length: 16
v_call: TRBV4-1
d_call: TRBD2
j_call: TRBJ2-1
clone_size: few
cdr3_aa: CASRPLAGAFYNEQFF
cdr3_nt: TGCGCCAGCAGGCCCCTAGCGGGAGCCTTTTACAATGAGCAGTTCTTC

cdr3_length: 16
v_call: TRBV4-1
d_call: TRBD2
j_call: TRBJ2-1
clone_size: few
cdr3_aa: CASTPLAGVVDNEQFF
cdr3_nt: TGCGCCAGCACCCCCCTAGCGGGAGTGGTAGACAATGAGCAGTTCTTC

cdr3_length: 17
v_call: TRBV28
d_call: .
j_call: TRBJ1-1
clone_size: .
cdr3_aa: CASSLGDGAARNTEAFF
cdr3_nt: TGTGCCAGCAGTTTAGGGGATGGGGCAGCCAGGAACACTGAAGCTTTCTTT

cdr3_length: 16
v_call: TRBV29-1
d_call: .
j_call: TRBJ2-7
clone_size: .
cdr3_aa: CSVLRAGRGGSYEQYF
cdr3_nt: TGCAGCGTTTTGAGGGCTGGTAGAGGGGGCTCCTACGAGCAGTACTTC

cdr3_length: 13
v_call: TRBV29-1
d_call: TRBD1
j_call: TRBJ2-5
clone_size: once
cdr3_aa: CSSIRQGEETQYF
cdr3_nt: TGCAGCTCCATAAGACAGGGGGAAGAGACCCAGTACTTC

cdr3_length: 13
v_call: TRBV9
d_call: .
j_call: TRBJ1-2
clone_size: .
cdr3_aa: CASSVAQAGGYTF
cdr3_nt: TGTGCCAGCAGCGTAGCTCAAGCGGGCGGCTACACCTTC

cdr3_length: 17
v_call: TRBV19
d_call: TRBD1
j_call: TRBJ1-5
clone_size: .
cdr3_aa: CASSILGQFTDNQPQHF
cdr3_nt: TGTGCCAGTAGTATTCTGGGACAGTTTACCGACAATCAGCCCCAGCATTTT

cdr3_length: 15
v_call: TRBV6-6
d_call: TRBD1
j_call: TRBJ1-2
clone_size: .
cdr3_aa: CASSSGQGRGYGYTF
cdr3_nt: TGTGCCAGCAGTTCCGGACAGGGCCGGGGCTATGGCTACACCTTC

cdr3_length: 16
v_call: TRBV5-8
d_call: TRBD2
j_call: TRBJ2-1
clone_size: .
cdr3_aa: CASSLEGLAVNNEQFF
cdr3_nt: TGTGCCAGCAGCTTGGAGGGACTAGCGGTTAACAATGAGCAGTTCTTC

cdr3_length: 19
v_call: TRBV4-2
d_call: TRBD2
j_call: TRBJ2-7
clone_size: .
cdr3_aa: CASSQDTRPASGRRYEQYF
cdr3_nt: TGTGCCAGCAGCCAAGATACTAGGCCCGCCAGCGGGAGGAGGTACGAGCAGTACTTC

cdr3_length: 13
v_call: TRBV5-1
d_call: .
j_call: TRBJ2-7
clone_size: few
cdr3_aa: CASSEHLAYEQYF
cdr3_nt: TGCGCCAGCAGCGAGCACCTTGCCTACGAGCAGTACTTC

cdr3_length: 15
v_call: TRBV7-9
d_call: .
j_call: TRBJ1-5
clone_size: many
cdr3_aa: CASSLGGYSNQPQHF
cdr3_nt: TGTGCCAGCAGCTTAGGAGGGTATAGCAATCAGCCCCAGCATTTT

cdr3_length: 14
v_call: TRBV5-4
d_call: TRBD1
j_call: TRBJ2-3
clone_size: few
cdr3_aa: CASSRGQSTDTQYF
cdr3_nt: TGTGCCAGCAGCCGGGGACAGTCCACAGATACGCAGTATTTT

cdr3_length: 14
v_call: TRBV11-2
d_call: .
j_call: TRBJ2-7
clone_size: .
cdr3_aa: CASSHLWAQHEQYF
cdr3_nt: TGTGCCAGCAGCCACCTCTGGGCACAACACGAGCAGTACTTC

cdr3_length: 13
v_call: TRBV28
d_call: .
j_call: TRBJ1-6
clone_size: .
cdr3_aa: CASSETDNSPLHF
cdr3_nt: TGTGCCAGCAGTGAGACAGATAATTCACCCCTCCACTTT

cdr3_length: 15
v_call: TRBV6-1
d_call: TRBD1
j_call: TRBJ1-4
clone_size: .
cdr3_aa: CASSDPTRGVEKLFF
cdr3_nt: TGTGCCAGCAGTGATCCCACCAGGGGGGTTGAAAAACTGTTTTTT

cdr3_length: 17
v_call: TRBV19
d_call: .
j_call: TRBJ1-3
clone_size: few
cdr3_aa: CASRQSNFPFVGNTIYF
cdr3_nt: TGTGCCAGCAGACAGTCTAACTTCCCCTTCGTCGGAAACACCATATATTTT

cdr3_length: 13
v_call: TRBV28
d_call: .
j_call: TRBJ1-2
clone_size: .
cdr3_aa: CASSLLRGHGYTF
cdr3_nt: TGTGCCAGCAGTTTACTTCGGGGTCATGGCTACACCTTC

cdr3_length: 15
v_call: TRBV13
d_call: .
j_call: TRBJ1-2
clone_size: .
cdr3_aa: CASSRLLHLNYGYTF
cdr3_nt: TGTGCCAGCAGCCGACTTTTACATCTTAACTATGGCTACACCTTC

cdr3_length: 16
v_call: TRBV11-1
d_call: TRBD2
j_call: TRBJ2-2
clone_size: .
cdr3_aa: CASSPGTSRNTGELFF
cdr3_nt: TGTGCCAGCAGCCCTGGGACTAGCAGAAACACCGGGGAGCTGTTTTTT

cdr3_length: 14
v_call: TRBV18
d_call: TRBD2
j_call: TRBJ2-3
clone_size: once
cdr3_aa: CASSLAGGLDTQYF
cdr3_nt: TGTGCCAGCTCACTAGCGGGGGGGCTGGATACGCAGTATTTT

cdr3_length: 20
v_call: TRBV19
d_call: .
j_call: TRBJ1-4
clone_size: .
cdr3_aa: CASSTYVVGYGTATNEKLFF
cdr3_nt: TGTGCCAGTAGTACCTACGTCGTAGGGTATGGGACTGCAACTAATGAAAAACTGTTTTTT

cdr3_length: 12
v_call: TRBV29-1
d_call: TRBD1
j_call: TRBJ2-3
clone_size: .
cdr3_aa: CSVRGHSDTQYF
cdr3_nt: TGCAGCGTCAGGGGGCACTCAGATACGCAGTATTTT

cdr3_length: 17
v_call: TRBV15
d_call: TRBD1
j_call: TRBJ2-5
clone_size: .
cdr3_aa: CATSRDVGTGLGETQYF
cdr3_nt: TGTGCCACCAGCAGAGATGTTGGGACAGGGCTAGGAGAGACCCAGTACTTC

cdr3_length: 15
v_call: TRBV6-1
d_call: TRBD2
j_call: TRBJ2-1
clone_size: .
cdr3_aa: CASSEGLAEYNEQFF
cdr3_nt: TGTGCCAGCAGTGAAGGGCTAGCGGAGTACAATGAGCAGTTCTTC

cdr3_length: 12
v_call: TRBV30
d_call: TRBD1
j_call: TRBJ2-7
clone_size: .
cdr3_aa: CAWRHTGGEQYF
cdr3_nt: TGTGCCTGGAGACATACAGGGGGCGAGCAGTACTTC

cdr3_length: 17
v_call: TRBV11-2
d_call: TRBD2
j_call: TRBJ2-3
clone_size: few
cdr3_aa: CASSWGLAGGPTGAQYF
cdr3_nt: TGTGCCAGCAGCTGGGGACTAGCGGGAGGGCCTACGGGGGCGCAGTATTTT

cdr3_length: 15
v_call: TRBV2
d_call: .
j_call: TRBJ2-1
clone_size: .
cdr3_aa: CASSEGDTSGNEQFF
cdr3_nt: TGTGCCAGCAGTGAAGGAGACACATCGGGGAATGAGCAGTTCTTC

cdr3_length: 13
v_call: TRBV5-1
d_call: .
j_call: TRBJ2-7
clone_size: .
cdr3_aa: CASSLAALYEQYF
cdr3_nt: TGCGCCAGCAGCTTGGCCGCCCTCTACGAGCAGTACTTC

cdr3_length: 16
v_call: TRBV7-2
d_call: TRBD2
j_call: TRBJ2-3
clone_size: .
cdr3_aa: CASSLGLAGGTDTQYF
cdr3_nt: TGTGCCAGCAGCCTAGGTCTAGCGGGAGGAACAGATACGCAGTATTTT

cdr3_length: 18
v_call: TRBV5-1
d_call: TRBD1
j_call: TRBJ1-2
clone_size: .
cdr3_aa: CASSLGGTGTSIPYGYTF
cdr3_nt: TGCGCCAGCAGCTTGGGCGGGACAGGGACGTCTATCCCCTATGGCTACACCTTC

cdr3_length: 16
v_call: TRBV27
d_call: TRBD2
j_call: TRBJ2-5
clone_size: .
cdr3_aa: CASSLIAGGPQETQYF
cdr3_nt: TGTGCCAGCAGTTTAATAGCGGGGGGACCACAAGAGACCCAGTACTTC

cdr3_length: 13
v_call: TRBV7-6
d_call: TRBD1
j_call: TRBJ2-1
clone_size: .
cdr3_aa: CASSLETGDEQFF
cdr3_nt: TGTGCCAGCAGCTTAGAGACAGGGGATGAGCAGTTCTTC

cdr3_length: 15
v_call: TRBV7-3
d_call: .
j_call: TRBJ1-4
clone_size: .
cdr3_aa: CASSLDSTTNEKLFF
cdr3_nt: TGTGCCAGCAGCTTGGACAGTACAACTAATGAAAAACTGTTTTTT

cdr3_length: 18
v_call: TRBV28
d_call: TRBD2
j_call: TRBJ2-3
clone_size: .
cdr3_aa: CASSPGLAGPKRADTQYF
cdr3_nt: TGTGCCAGCAGTCCGGGACTAGCGGGACCTAAAAGGGCAGATACGCAGTATTTT

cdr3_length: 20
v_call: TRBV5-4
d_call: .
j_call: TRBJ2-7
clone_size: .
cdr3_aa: CASSLVGRVPTGSGGYEQYF
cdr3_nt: TGTGCCAGCAGCTTGGTCGGAAGGGTCCCTACGGGGTCGGGCGGCTACGAGCAGTACTTC

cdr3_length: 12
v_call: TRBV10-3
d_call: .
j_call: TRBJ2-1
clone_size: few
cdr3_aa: CAISRVNDEQFF
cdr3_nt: TGTGCCATCAGCAGGGTGAACGATGAGCAGTTCTTC

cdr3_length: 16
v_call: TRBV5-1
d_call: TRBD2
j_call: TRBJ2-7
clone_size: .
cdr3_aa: CASSPRGGAPSYEQYF
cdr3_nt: TGCGCCAGCAGCCCCCGGGGGGGAGCCCCCTCCTACGAGCAGTACTTC

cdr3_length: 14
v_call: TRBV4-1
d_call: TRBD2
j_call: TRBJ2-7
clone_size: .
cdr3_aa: CASSSTSGSYEQYF
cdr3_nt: TGCGCCAGCAGCTCGACTAGCGGATCCTACGAGCAGTACTTC

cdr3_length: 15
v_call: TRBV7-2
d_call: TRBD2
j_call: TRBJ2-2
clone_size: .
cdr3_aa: CASTTGGWYTGELFF
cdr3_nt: TGTGCCAGCACGACCGGGGGGTGGTACACCGGGGAGCTGTTTTTT

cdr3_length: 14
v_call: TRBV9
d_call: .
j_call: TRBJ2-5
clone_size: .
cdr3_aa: CASSVTGFRETQYF
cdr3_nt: TGTGCCAGCAGCGTAACAGGGTTCCGGGAGACCCAGTACTTC

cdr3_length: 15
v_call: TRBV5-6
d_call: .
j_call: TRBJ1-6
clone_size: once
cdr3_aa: CASSLDRAYNSPLHF
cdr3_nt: TGTGCCAGCAGCTTGGACAGGGCTTATAATTCACCCCTCCACTTT

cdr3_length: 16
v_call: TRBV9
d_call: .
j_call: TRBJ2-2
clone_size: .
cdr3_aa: CASSVGGLGFAGELFF
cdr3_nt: TGTGCCAGCAGCGTGGGAGGCCTGGGGTTTGCCGGGGAGCTGTTTTTT

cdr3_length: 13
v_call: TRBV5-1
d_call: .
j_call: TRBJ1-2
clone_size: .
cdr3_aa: CASRSDRKYGYTF
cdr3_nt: TGCGCCAGCAGATCTGACAGAAAGTATGGCTACACCTTC